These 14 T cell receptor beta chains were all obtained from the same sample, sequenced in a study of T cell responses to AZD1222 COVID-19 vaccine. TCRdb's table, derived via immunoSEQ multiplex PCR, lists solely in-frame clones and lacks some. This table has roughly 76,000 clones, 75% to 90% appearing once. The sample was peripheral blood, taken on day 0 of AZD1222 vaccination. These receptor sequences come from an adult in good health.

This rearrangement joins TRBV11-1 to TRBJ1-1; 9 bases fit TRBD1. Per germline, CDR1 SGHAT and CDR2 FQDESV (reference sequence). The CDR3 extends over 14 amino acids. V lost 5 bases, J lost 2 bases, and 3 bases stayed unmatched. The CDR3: CASSPDRGNTEAFF. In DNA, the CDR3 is TGTGCCAGCAGCCCGGACAGGGGTAACACTGAAGCTTTCTTT.

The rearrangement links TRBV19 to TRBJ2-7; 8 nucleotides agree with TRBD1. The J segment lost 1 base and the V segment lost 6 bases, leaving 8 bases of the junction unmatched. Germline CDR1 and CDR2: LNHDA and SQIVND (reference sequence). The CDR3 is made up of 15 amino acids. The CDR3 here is CASSGQGVVSYEQYF. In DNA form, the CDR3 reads TGTGCCAGTAGCGGACAGGGTGTTGTTTCCTACGAGCAGTACTTC.

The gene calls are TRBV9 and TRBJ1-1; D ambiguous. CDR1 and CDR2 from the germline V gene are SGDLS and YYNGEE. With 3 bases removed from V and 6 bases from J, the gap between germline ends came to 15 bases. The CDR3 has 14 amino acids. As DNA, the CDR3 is TGTGCCAGCAGCGCCGACGGACGGGTATCTGAAGCTTTCTTT. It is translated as CASSADGRVSEAFF.

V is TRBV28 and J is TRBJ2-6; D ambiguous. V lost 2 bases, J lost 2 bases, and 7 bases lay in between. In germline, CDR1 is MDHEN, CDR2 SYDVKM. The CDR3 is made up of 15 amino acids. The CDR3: CASSLGQAGANVLTF. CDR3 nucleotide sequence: TGTGCCAGCAGTTTAGGTCAGGCTGGGGCCAACGTCCTGACTTTC.

CDR3 in DNA: TGTGCCAGCAGGTCCGACAACCATAATGAAAAACTGTTTTTT. This gives the protein CASRSDNHNEKLFF. The J gene is TRBJ1-4, the V gene TRBV28; unclear D gene. CDR1 MDHEN and CDR2 SYDVKM come from the germline V gene. The ends were cut back, 6 bases at V and 4 bases at J, with 12 bases in the middle. The CDR3 is 14 amino acids.

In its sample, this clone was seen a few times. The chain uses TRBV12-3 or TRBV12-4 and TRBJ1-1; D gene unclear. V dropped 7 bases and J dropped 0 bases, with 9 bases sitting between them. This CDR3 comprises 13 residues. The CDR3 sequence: CASTDEMNTEAFF. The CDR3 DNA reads TGTGCCAGCACCGATGAAATGAACACTGAAGCTTTCTTT.

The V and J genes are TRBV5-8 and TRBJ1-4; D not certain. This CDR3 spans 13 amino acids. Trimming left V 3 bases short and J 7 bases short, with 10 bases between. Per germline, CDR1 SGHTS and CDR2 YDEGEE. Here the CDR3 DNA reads TGTGCCAGCAGCTATTTCGAGGGTGAAAAACTGTTTTTT. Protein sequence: CASSYFEGEKLFF.

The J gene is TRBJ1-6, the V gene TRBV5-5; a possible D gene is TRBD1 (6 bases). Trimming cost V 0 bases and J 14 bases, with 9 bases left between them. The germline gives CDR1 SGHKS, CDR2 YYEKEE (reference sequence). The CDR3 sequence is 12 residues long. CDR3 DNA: TGTGCCAGCAGCTTGGGAGGGGGGGCCCTCCACTTT. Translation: CASSLGGGALHF.

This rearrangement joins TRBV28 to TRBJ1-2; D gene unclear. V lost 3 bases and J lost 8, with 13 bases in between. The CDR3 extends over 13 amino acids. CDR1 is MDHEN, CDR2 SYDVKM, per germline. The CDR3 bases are TGTGCCAGCAGTTTGGCCGGGAGCCTGGGCTACACCTTC. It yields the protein CASSLAGSLGYTF.

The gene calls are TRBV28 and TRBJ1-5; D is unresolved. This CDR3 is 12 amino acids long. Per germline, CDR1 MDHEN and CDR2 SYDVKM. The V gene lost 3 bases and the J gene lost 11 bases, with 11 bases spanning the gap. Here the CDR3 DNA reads TGTGCCAGCAGTTTTAGAGAGGCGGCCCAGCATTTT. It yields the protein CASSFREAAQHF.

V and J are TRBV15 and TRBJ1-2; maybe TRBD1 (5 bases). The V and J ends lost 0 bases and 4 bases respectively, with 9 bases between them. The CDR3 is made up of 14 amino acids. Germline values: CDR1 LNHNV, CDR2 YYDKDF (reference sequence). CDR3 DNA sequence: TGTGCCACCAGCAGAGATAGCGGGACCTATGGCTACACCTTC. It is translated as CATSRDSGTYGYTF. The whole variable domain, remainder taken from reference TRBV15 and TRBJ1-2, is DAMVIQNPRYQVTQFGKPVTLSCSQTLNHNVMYWYQQKSSQAPKLLFHYYDKDFNNEADTPDNFQSRRPNTSFCFLDIRSPGLGDTAMYLCATSRDSGTYGYTFGSGTRLTVV.

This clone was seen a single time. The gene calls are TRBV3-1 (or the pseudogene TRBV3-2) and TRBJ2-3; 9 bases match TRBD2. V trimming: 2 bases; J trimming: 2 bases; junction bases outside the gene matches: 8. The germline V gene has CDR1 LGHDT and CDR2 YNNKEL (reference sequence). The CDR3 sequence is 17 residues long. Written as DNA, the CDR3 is TGTGCCAGCAGCCAAATAAAGCGGGGGGCAGCCACAGATACGCAGTATTTT. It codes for CASSQIKRGAATDTQYF.

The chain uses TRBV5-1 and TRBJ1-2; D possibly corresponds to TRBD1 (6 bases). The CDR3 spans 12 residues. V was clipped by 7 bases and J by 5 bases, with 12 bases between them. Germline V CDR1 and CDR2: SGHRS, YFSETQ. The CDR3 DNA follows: TGCGCCAGCCGTCCCGGGACATATGGCTACACCTTC. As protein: CASRPGTYGYTF.

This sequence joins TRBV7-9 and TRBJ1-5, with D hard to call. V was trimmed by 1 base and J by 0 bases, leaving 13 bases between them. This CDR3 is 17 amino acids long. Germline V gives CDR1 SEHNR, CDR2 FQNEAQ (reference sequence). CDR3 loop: CASSLEGSGGSNQPQHF. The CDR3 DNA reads TGTGCCAGCAGCTTAGAAGGTTCCGGTGGTAGCAATCAGCCCCAGCATTTT.